The 28 T cell receptor beta chains in this list originate from one sample, sequenced in a study of regulatory T cells in long-lasting Graves disease. The sample's time point: newly diagnosed GD, antithyroid drugs for less than 3 months. TCR sequences were obtained from RNA taken from PBMCs. Sequencing libraries for TCR beta were prepared with iRepertoire HTBI primers and Arm-PCR of CDR3 regions. TCRdb independently ran MiXCR on the multiplex PCR reads; one entry per CDR3 protein. The data contain about 460,000 distinct CDR3 sequences, 14% of them seen just once; the ten biggest clones take up approximately 19%. The sample was also reused in another study, on T cells in Graves' hyperthyroidism and ophthalmopathy.

Sequenced here: peripheral blood mononuclear cells (PBMCs), sampled at new diagnosis, from a patient treated with antithyroid drugs. The receptors stem from a woman aged 45-65 years with Graves disease.

Concerning this clonotype: A far larger clone is only one base removed, so a read error is likely. V is TRBV12-3 or TRBV12-4 and J is TRBJ2-7; TRBD2 matches 13 bases. CDR3 size: 15 residues. J lost 7 bases, V lost 6 bases, and 9 bases had no gene match. The CDR3 DNA sequence: TGTGCCAGCAGGGAACCGGGACTAGCGGGATATGAGCAGTACTTC. Encoded protein: CASREPGLAGYEQYF.

This clonotype was detected a few times. The chain carries TRBV6-5 and TRBJ1-4; TRBD1 matches at 7 bases. V lost 2 bases and J lost 5; bases outside the gene matches: 5. The CDR3 sequence is 15 residues long. Germline values: CDR1 MNHEY, CDR2 SVGAGI. DNA for the CDR3: TGTGCCAGCAGTTACCCGGGACAGACAAATGAAAAACTGTTTTTT. The encoded protein is CASSYPGQTNEKLFF.

This clonotype was observed at least ten times. The CDR3 spells CASSFAGRGTQYF. The CDR3 bases are TGTGCCAGCAGCTTTGCTGGGAGGGGTACGCAGTATTTT. The rearrangement uses TRBV7-3 and TRBJ2-3, with 7 bases lining up with TRBD2. After removal of 3 bases from V and 8 bases from J, the junction contained 5 bases not matched to a gene. Germline lookup yields CDR1 SGHTA and CDR2 FQGTGA. This CDR3 has 13 residues.

J is TRBJ1-5 and V is TRBV19; D is ambiguous. Germline CDR1 is LNHDA and CDR2 is SQIVND (reference sequence). Between the trimmed V and J ends, which lost 3 bases and 5 bases, there was a span of 8 bases. This CDR3 comprises 13 residues. CDR3: CASSIWVDQPQHF. DNA of the CDR3: TGTGCCAGTAGTATTTGGGTGGATCAGCCCCAGCATTTT.

This clonotype showed up just a few times. V and J are TRBV9 and TRBJ2-5; 10 positions match TRBD1. The CDR3 consists of 16 residues. Trimming at V came to 4 bases and at J to 4 bases, leaving 10 bases not matched to a gene. Germline CDR1 is SGDLS and CDR2 is YYNGEE. CDR3 amino acids: CASSLGRGTGAETQYF. DNA of the CDR3: TGTGCCAGCAGCTTGGGGCGCGGGACAGGGGCAGAGACCCAGTACTTC.

The chain uses TRBV18 and TRBJ2-1; no clear D gene. The CDR3 has 11 amino acids. V lost 3 bases to trimming and J lost 13 bases, with 10 bases between them. Germline assignment: CDR1 KGHSH and CDR2 LQKENI. The CDR3 DNA sequence: TGTGCCAGCTCACCTAAAGAGACCCAGTTCTTC. It encodes CASSPKETQFF.

Ten or more counts support this clonotype. The rearrangement links TRBV6-1 to TRBJ2-7; TRBD2 matches 14 bases. This CDR3 spans 16 amino acids. Germline lookup yields CDR1 MNHNS and CDR2 SASEGT. Trimming took 6 bases from V and 3 from J; bases not matched to a gene: 7. CDR3 in amino acids: CASRPGLAGEGYEQYF. The CDR3 nucleotides read TGTGCCAGCAGGCCGGGACTAGCGGGAGAAGGCTACGAGCAGTACTTC.

This clonotype was counted many times. As DNA, the CDR3 is TGTGCCAGCAGTTTATATTCATTTGGCACTGAAGCTTTCTTT. Protein sequence: CASSLYSFGTEAFF. The rearrangement joins TRBV12-3 or TRBV12-4 to TRBJ1-1; no reliable D call. Trimming took 2 bases from V and 4 from J, leaving 11 bases between them. The CDR3 consists of 14 residues.

Ten or more counts support this clonotype. The rearrangement uses TRBV5-1 and TRBJ1-2; D is uncertain. This CDR3 has 15 amino acids. The V gene's germline CDR1 is SGHRS and CDR2 YFSETQ. V dropped 0 bases and J dropped 0 bases, with 9 bases sitting between them. The CDR3 loop is CASSLDPGSNYGYTF. The CDR3 nucleotides read TGCGCCAGCAGCTTGGATCCTGGGTCTAACTATGGCTACACCTTC.

V is TRBV28 and J is TRBJ1-2; 8 nucleotides line up with TRBD1. The CDR3 spans 14 residues. Losses at the gene ends were 6 bases for V and 4 bases for J; bases not matched to a gene: 7. The germline V gene has CDR1 MDHEN and CDR2 SYDVKM. CDR3 sequence (DNA): TGTGCCAGCAGCAGGACAGGGATCGGCTATGGCTACACCTTC. Its translation is CASSRTGIGYGYTF.

This clonotype was observed a handful of times. This chain links TRBV14 with TRBJ2-1, with a tentative D call TRBD2 (7 bases). With 2 bases removed from V and 7 bases from J, the gap between germline ends came to 24 bases. Germline CDR1 reads SGHDN; CDR2 reads FVKESK. CDR3 length: 18 residues. The CDR3 DNA reads TGTGCCAGCAGCCAACGCTACGGGGGGCGGGGGCCGGGTAATGAGCAGTTCTTC. It codes for CASSQRYGGRGPGNEQFF.

This clonotype was observed at least ten times. The chain links TRBV19 to TRBJ2-2; 8 bases match TRBD1. CDR1 and CDR2 from the germline V gene are LNHDA and SQIVND (reference sequence). CDR3 length: 16 amino acids. After removal of 7 bases from V and 3 bases from J, the junction contained 10 bases not matched to a gene. The CDR3: CASTIKGQGYTGELFF. The CDR3 DNA follows: TGTGCCAGTACCATAAAAGGACAGGGATACACCGGGGAGCTGTTTTTT.

At least ten counts were recorded for this clonotype. This chain links TRBV2 with TRBJ1-4, with D unresolved. V lost 2 bases, J lost 6 bases, and 10 bases lay in between. In germline, CDR1 is SNHLY, CDR2 FYNNEI. CDR3 size: 14 residues. For the CDR3, the DNA is TGTGCCAGCAGTGAAAGGGAGACGGATGAAAAACTGTTTTTT. Encoded protein: CASSERETDEKLFF.

V and J are TRBV6-1 and TRBJ1-3; TRBD1 aligns across 7 bases. The ends lost 7 bases at V and 4 bases at J; junction bases unmatched: 4. CDR1 MNHNS and CDR2 SASEGT come from the germline V gene. This CDR3 comprises 13 residues. In DNA, the CDR3 is TGTGCCAGCAAGACAGGGACGGGAAACACCATATATTTT. Residues: CASKTGTGNTIYF.

The J gene is TRBJ1-1, the V gene TRBV20-1; D possibly corresponds to TRBD1 (5 bases). V was clipped by 5 bases and J by 3 bases, with 7 bases between them. The CDR3 runs 11 residues. Germline V CDR1 and CDR2: DFQATT, SNEGSKA (reference sequence). The DNA of the CDR3 is TGCAGTGCTCCAGGGTACACTGAAGCTTTCTTT. It specifies CSAPGYTEAFF.

This clonotype has only a few counts. This rearrangement joins TRBV7-3 to TRBJ2-2; D is uncertain. The V end lost 0 bases, the J end lost 0 bases, and 8 bases lay between the germline ends. The CDR3 has 16 residues. Germline CDR1 reads SGHTA; CDR2 reads FQGTGA. The CDR3 reads CASSLTAFPNTGELFF. The DNA for the CDR3 is TGTGCCAGCAGCTTAACCGCCTTTCCGAACACCGGGGAGCTGTTTTTT.

The chain recombines TRBV7-9 with TRBJ2-7; 8 bases agree with TRBD2. The CDR3 length is 15 residues. The V and J ends lost 7 bases and 2 bases, in that order; junction bases with no gene match: 10. Germline CDR1 SEHNR, CDR2 FQNEAQ (reference sequence). The CDR3 protein is CASNPQRERAYEQYF. The CDR3 DNA reads as TGTGCCAGCAACCCTCAGCGGGAGCGAGCCTACGAGCAGTACTTC. The full variable domain, in which reference TRBV7-9 and TRBJ2-7 provide the parts outside the CDR3, is DTGVSQNPRHKITKRGQNVTFRCDPISEHNRLYWYRQTLGQGPEFLTYFQNEAQLEKSRLLSDRFSAERPKGSFSTLEIQRTEQGDSAMYLCASNPQRERAYEQYFGPGTRLTVT.

This clonotype came up a few times. The gene calls are TRBV7-3 and TRBJ2-3; TRBD1 matches at 10 bases. The CDR3 runs 15 residues. The germline gives CDR1 SGHTA, CDR2 FQGTGA. The junction had 3 bases not matched to a gene; V was cut back by 4 bases and J by 2 bases. The CDR3 DNA reads TGTGCCAGCAGCTATGGACAGGGGGACACAGATACGCAGTATTTT. Translating gives CASSYGQGDTDTQYF.

The CDR3 loop reads CASSPSSGKGDTQYF. As DNA, the CDR3 is TGTGCCAGCTCACCATCTAGCGGAAAGGGGGATACGCAGTATTTT. V is TRBV18 and J is TRBJ2-3; 7 nucleotides agree with TRBD2. CDR1 and CDR2 (germline): KGHSH, LQKENI. The CDR3 is 15 residues long. V dropped 2 bases and J dropped 6; count of bases not matched to a gene: 8.

The chain recombines TRBV20-1 with TRBJ2-7; possibly TRBD2 for D (5 bases). Trimming removed 3 bases from V and 0 bases from J, with 9 bases in between. CDR1 is DFQATT and CDR2 is SNEGSKA in the germline V gene (reference sequence). The CDR3 contains 13 residues. CDR3: CSARNGNSYEQYF. CDR3 nucleotide sequence: TGCAGTGCTAGGAACGGGAACTCCTACGAGCAGTACTTC.

On this clonotype: A far larger clone is one nucleotide away, so this likely arose from a read error. The chain has TRBV2 and TRBJ2-7, with 11 bases lining up with TRBD2. This CDR3 is built from 15 residues. From germline, CDR1 is SNHLY and CDR2 FYNNEI. The trim removed 6 bases at V and 7 bases at J, leaving 11 bases unmatched. The CDR3 is CASRAGTSGYNEQYF. The CDR3 DNA sequence: TGTGCCAGCAGAGCCGGGACTAGCGGCTACAATGAGCAGTACTTC.

The table lists this clonotype with many counts. The chain employs TRBV27 and TRBJ2-1; D gene ambiguous. V dropped 3 bases and J dropped 1 base, with 16 bases sitting between them. The CDR3 totals 17 residues. Germline V gene data show CDR1 as MNHEY and CDR2 as SMNVEV (reference sequence). The CDR3 DNA sequence: TGTGCCAGCAGTTTCAGTTTGCCTTTAGCTTCCTACAATGAGCAGTTCTTC. Its translation: CASSFSLPLASYNEQFF.

The chain employs TRBV7-3 and TRBJ2-1, with D unresolved. Germline CDR1 is SGHTA and CDR2 is FQGTGA. The CDR3 sequence is 16 residues long. Trimming took off 4 bases at V and 12 bases at J, with 25 bases between the two ends. The CDR3 coding sequence is TGTGCCAGCAGCTGCCTAACGGTACCGGGCCTTTACGTGCAGTTCTTC. This gives the protein CASSCLTVPGLYVQFF.

This CDR3 reads CASSLAGGSYNEQYF. The CDR3, as DNA: TGTGCCAGCAGTTTAGCGGGAGGCTCCTACAATGAGCAGTACTTC. The chain combines TRBV27 with TRBJ2-7, with 8 bases that match TRBD2. The V and J ends lost 2 bases and 7 bases, in that order; junction bases with no gene match: 10. Looked up from germline, CDR1 is MNHEY and CDR2 is SMNVEV (reference sequence). The CDR3 runs to 15 residues.

In its sample, this clonotype was seen many times. This chain links TRBV28 with TRBJ2-1; 8 bases are a match to TRBD2. V dropped 2 bases and J dropped 5; count of bases not matched to a gene: 8. Looked up from germline, CDR1 is MDHEN and CDR2 is SYDVKM. The CDR3 totals 16 residues. The CDR3 loop is CASSLTVAGYDNEQFF. The CDR3 DNA reads TGTGCCAGCAGTTTAACTGTAGCGGGATACGACAATGAGCAGTTCTTC.

The chain couples TRBV7-9 to TRBJ1-1; D is possibly TRBD1 (5 bases). V lost 5 bases and J 11 bases, leaving 12 bases between the germline ends. The CDR3 extends over 11 amino acids. Germline V CDR1 and CDR2: SEHNR, FQNEAQ (reference sequence). In DNA form, the CDR3 reads TGTGCCAGCAGCCCCTCCGGGGCGGCTTTCTTT. This encodes CASSPSGAAFF.

This clonotype was counted a few times. J is TRBJ2-1 and V is TRBV7-9; 9 nucleotides match TRBD2. Trimming at V came to 2 bases and at J to 1 base, leaving 3 bases not matched to a gene. The CDR3 has 16 amino acids. Looked up from germline, CDR1 is SEHNR and CDR2 is FQNEAQ (reference sequence). CDR3 sequence (DNA): TGTGCCAGCAGCTTATTTAGCGGGAGATCCTACAATGAGCAGTTCTTC. Amino acid sequence: CASSLFSGRSYNEQFF.

This clonotype was detected ten times or more. This chain connects TRBV3-1 to TRBJ2-7; weak D call: TRBD2 (5 bases). Germline V gene data show CDR1 as LGHDT and CDR2 as YNNKEL (reference sequence). The ends were cut back, 4 bases at V and 2 bases at J, with 21 bases in the middle. This CDR3 is 17 amino acids long. The CDR3 nucleotides read TGTGCCAGCAGCCCAAGGTCCGGGAACAGTGGGGCCTACGAGCAGTACTTC. Its translation is CASSPRSGNSGAYEQYF.